This T cell receptor beta chain comes out of a study of vaccination and CD4 T cells after COVID-19. Turning to the study itself: Convalescent persons amounted to six males plus four females, two of whom were Hispanic. Cellular stimulation was performed using overlapping spike peptides derived from SARS-CoV-2, HCoV-NL63, HCoV-OC43 and HCoV-229E.

As concerns this clonotype: What it binds is unknown.

This sample's treatment: approximately 10-day PBMC culture with coronavirus spike peptide pools or control peptides (ViraFEST assay). General observations from the study: Median SARS-CoV-2-reactive clonotype numbers went up from roughly 21 to 40, but not significantly.

Cultured CD4+ T-cell DNA underwent Oncomine TCR Beta short-read sequencing. Genomic DNA was drawn out of CD4+ T cells grown in culture. TCRdb passed the PCR reads through MiXCR, listing each CDR3 protein once. This sample has just under 20,000 distinct CDR3 sequences, with about 61% found just once. Material: CD4+ T cells from blood, cultured in vitro. The sequence was obtained from a human donor who had recovered from COVID-19.

In DNA form, the CDR3 reads TGTGCCACCAGCAGAGATAGACTAGCGGGAGGGCCATATCGCCCTGAGCAGTTCTTC. Translation: CATSRDRLAGGPYRPEQFF. This chain links TRBV15 with TRBJ2-1; TRBD2 matches at 14 bases. The CDR3 length is 19 residues. The junction had 13 bases not matched to a gene; V was cut back by 0 bases and J by 9 bases. Germline CDR1 LNHNV, CDR2 YYDKDF (reference sequence).